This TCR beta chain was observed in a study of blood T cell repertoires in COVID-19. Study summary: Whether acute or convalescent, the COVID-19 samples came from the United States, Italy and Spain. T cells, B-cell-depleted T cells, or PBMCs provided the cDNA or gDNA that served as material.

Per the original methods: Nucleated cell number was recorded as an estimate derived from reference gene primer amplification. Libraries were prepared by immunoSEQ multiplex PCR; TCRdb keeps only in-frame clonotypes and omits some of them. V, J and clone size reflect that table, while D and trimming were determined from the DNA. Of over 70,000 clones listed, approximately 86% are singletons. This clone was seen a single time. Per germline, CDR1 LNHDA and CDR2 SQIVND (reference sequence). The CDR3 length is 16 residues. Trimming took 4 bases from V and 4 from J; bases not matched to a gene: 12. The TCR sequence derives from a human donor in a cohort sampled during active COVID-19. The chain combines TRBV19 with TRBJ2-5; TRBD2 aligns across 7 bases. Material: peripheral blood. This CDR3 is CASSNPRGDQRETQYF. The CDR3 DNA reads TGTGCCAGTAGTAATCCCCGGGGGGACCAGAGAGAGACCCAGTACTTC.